This TCR beta chain was sequenced for a study of blood T cell repertoires in COVID-19. Study-wide context: The origin of the acute and convalescent COVID-19 samples was the United States, Italy and Spain.

The V end lost 1 base, the J end lost 8 bases, and 11 bases lay between the germline ends. Germline loops: CDR1 SEHNR, CDR2 FQNEAQ (reference sequence). CDR3 length: 14 amino acids. TCRdb's table, derived via immunoSEQ multiplex PCR, lists solely in-frame clones and lacks some. The data contain 94,000 or so clones, just over 85% of them singletons. V is TRBV7-9 and J is TRBJ1-4, with D maybe TRBD1 (5 bases). This clonotype originated in a woman between 70 and 85 years old with acute or convalescent COVID-19. Sequencing was carried out using peripheral blood. CDR3 coding DNA: TGTGCCAGCAGCTTAGAGGCAGGGCGGGAAAAACTGTTTTTT. It codes for CASSLEAGREKLFF.